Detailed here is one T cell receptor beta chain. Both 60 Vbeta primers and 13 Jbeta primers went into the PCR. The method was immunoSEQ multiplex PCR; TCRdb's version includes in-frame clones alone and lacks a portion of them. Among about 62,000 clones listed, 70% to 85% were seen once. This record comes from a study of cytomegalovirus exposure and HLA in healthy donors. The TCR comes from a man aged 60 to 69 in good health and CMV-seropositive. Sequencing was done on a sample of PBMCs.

The CDR3 nucleotides are TGTGCCAGCAGTTTATCGATTTTCGGGGGCACAGATACGCAGTATTTT. It translates to CASSLSIFGGTDTQYF. This chain connects TRBV27 to TRBJ2-3; a weak D match, TRBD2 (5 bases). The CDR3 covers 16 residues. V shed 0 bases and J shed 1 base, with 11 bases lying between them. Germline V gene sequence: CDR1 MNHEY, CDR2 SMNVEV (reference sequence).